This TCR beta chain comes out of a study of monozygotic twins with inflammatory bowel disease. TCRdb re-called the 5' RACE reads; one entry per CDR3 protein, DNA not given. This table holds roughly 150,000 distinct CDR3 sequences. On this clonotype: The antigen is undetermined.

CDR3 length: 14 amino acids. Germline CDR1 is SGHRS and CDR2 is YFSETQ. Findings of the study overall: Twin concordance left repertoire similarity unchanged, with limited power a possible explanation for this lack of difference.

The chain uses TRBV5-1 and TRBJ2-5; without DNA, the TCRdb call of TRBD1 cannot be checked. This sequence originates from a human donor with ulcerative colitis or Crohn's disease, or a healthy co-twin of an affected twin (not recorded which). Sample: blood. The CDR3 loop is CASSPGTTKKTQYF.